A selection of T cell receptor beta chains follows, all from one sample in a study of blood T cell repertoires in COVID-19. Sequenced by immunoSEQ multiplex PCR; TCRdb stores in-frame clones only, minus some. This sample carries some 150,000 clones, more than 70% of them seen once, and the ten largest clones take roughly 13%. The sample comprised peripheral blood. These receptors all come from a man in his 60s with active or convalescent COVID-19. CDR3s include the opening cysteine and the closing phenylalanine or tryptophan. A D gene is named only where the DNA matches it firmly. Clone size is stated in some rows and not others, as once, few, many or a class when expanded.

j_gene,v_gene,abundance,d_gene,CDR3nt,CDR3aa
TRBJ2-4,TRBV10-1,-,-,TGCGCCAGCAGTCTACTCCGGGTGATAGCCAAAAACATTCAGTACTTC,CASSLLRVIAKNIQYF
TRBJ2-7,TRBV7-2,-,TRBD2,TGTGCCAGCAGCACCCAGCGGGGGGCCTACGAGCAGTACTTC,CASSTQRGAYEQYF
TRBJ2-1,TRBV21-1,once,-,TGTGCCAGCAGCCGCCGCGACAGGCATGAGCAGTTCTTC,CASSRRDRHEQFF
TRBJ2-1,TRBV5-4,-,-,TGTGCCAGCAGCTTACAGGGTAGGGATGAGCAGTTCTTC,CASSLQGRDEQFF
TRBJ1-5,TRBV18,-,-,TGTGCCAGCTCACCTACCTTGGGGCCTCCGCGGGGCTATCAGCCCCAGCATTTT,CASSPTLGPPRGYQPQHF
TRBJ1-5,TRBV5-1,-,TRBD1,TGCGCCAGCAGCTTTGGGACAGGGCCTAATCAGCCCCAGCATTTT,CASSFGTGPNQPQHF
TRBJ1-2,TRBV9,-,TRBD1,TGTGCCAGCAGCACAACGACAGGGGGCGCCTATGGCTACACCTTC,CASSTTTGGAYGYTF
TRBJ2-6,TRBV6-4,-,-,TGTGCCAGCAGTGACTCCCCGGAGCACTCTGGGGCCAACGTCCTGACTTTC,CASSDSPEHSGANVLTF
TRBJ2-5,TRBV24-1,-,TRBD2,TGTGCCACCAGTGATTTAGGGGGGACTAGCGGGATTCTGGGAGAGACCCAGTACTTC,CATSDLGGTSGILGETQYF
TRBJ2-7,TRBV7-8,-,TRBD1,TGTGCCAGCAGCTTCACCGGGACAGGGGAAGACGAGCAGTACTTC,CASSFTGTGEDEQYF
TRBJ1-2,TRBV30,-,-,TGTGCCTGGAGTGTAGACCCAGGCTATGGCTACACCTTC,CAWSVDPGYGYTF
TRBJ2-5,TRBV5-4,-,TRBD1,TGTGCCAGCAGCTTGAGGACAGGGGGTGAAGAGACCCAGTACTTC,CASSLRTGGEETQYF
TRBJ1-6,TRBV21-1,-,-,TGTGCCAGCAGCCTACAGGACAGGGTTAATTCCTATTATAATTCACCCCTCCACTTT,CASSLQDRVNSYYNSPLHF
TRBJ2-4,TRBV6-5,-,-,TGTGCCAGCAGTTTTGGGGGGATAGCCAAAAACATTCAGTACTTC,CASSFGGIAKNIQYF
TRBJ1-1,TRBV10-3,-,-,TGTGCCATCAGTGGAGGGTTTCTGAACACTGAAGCTTTCTTT,CAISGGFLNTEAFF
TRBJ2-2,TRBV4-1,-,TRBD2,TGCGCCAGCAGCCAAGAGGGGACTAGCGGAAGGCCCGGGGAGCTGTTTTTT,CASSQEGTSGRPGELFF
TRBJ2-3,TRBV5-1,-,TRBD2,TGCGCCAGCAGCTTGGAAGCGGGAGTAGATACGCAGTATTTT,CASSLEAGVDTQYF
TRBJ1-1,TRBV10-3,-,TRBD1,TGTGCCATCAGTGCAACCAGGGGGTTGAACACTGAAGCTTTCTTT,CAISATRGLNTEAFF
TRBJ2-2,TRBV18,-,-,TGTGCCAGCTCACCTCGACAGGATACGAACACCGGGGAGCTGTTTTTT,CASSPRQDTNTGELFF
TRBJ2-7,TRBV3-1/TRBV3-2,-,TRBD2,TGTGCCAGCAGCCAAGTCGGGAGGGGTACCTACGAGCAGTACTTC,CASSQVGRGTYEQYF
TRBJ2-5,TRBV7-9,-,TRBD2,TGTGCCAGCTTCTTAGCGGGAGGACAAGAGACCCAGTACTTC,CASFLAGGQETQYF
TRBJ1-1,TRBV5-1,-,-,TGCGCCAGCAGCCTTCTATTAACCGAGAACACTGAAGCTTTCTTT,CASSLLLTENTEAFF
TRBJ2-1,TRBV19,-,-,TGTGCCAGTAGTATCCAAGCGGCCCTTAGGAATGAGCAGTTCTTC,CASSIQAALRNEQFF
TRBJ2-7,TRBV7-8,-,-,TGTGCCAGCAGCCGAGGGAGGGGGCGTAACCTCTACGAGCAGTACTTC,CASSRGRGRNLYEQYF
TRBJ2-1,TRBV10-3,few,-,TGTGCCATCAGTGTCCAGGCTGAGCAGTTCTTC,CAISVQAEQFF
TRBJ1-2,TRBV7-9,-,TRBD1,TGTGCCAGCAGCTCGAGACAGGGCTATGGCTACACCTTC,CASSSRQGYGYTF
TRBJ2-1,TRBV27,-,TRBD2,TGTGCCAGCAGTTTACGGCGGGAGGGCCGGAATGAGCAGTTCTTC,CASSLRREGRNEQFF
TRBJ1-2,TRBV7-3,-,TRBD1,TGTGCCAGCAGCCCTGGACGACAGGGCGCGTATGGCTACACCTTC,CASSPGRQGAYGYTF
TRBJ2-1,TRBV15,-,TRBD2,TGTGCCACCAGCTTTAAGGTGACTAGCGGTAACAATGAGCAGTTCTTC,CATSFKVTSGNNEQFF
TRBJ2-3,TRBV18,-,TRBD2,TGTGCCAGCTCAATGGGGACTAGCGGGAGCACAGATACGCAGTATTTT,CASSMGTSGSTDTQYF
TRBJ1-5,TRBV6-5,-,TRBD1,TGTGCCAGCAGGGACTACAGGGGGACGCAGCCCCAGCATTTT,CASRDYRGTQPQHF
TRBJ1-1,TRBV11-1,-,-,TGTGCCAGCAGCTCGACAATGAACACTGAAGCTTTCTTT,CASSSTMNTEAFF
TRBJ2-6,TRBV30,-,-,TGTGCCTTAGGAGGGTCTGGGGCCAACGTCCTGACTTTC,CALGGSGANVLTF
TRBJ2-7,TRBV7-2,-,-,TGTGCCAGCAGCTTATCGACAGACCTTGGCTCCTACGAGCAGTACTTC,CASSLSTDLGSYEQYF
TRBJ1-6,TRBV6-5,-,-,TGTGCCAGCCATGAGCGTGCCTCCTATAATTCACCCCTCCACTTT,CASHERASYNSPLHF
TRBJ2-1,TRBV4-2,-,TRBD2,TGTGCCAGCAGCCCGACTAGCGGACCTTACAATGAGCAGTTCTTC,CASSPTSGPYNEQFF
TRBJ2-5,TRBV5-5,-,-,TGTGCCAGCAGCTTGGATAGCCCAGAGACCCAGTACTTC,CASSLDSPETQYF
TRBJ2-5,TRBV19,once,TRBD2,TGTGCCAGTAGTTCGATCGGGGAGGGGACCCAGTACTTC,CASSSIGEGTQYF
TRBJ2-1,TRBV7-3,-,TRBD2,TGTGCCAGCAGCCGGACTAGCGGGAGGAGCTCCTACAATGAGCAGTTCTTC,CASSRTSGRSSYNEQFF
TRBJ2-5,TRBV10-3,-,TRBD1,TGTGCCACACGGACAGGGAGAGAGACCCAGTACTTC,CATRTGRETQYF
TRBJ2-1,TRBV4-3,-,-,TGCGCCAGCAGCCAACCTAGCGAGTACCGCGATGAGCAGTTCTTC,CASSQPSEYRDEQFF
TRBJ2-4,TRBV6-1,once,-,TGTGCCAGCAGTGAAAATAGGGAGGACATTCAGTACTTC,CASSENREDIQYF
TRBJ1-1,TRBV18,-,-,TGTGCCAGCTCACCGAAAGCCGGGGTGAACACTGAAGCTTTCTTT,CASSPKAGVNTEAFF
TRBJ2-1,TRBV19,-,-,TGTGCCAGTAGTTTCTCCGACAGGACTGCTACACATGAGCAGTTCTTC,CASSFSDRTATHEQFF